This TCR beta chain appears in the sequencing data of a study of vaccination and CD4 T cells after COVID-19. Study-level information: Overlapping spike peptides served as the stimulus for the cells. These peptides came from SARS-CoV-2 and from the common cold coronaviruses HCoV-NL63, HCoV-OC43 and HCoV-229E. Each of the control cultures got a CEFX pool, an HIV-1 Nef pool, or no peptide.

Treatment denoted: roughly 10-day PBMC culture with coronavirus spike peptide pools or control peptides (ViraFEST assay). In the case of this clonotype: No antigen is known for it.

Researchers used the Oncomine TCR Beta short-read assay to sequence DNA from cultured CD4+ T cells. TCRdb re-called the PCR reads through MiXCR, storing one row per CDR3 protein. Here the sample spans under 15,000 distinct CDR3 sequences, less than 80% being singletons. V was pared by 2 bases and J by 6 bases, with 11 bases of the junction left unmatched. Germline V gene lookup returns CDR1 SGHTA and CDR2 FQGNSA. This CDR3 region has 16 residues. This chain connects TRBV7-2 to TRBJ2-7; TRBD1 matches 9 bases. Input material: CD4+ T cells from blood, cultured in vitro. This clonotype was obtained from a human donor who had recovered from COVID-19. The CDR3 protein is CASSLFWMGQGIEQYF. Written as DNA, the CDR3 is TGTGCCAGCAGCTTATTTTGGATGGGACAGGGAATCGAGCAGTACTTC.